Listed below are T cell receptor beta chains from one sample, sequenced in a study of CD8 T cells in ankylosing spondylitis. TCRdb re-analysed the 5' RACE reads in MiXCR, keeping a single row per CDR3 protein. The sample records 400,000 to 450,000 distinct CDR3 sequences, 15% to 20% being singletons. The sample taken for sequencing was blood, either unsorted or a sorted T cell fraction (not recorded which). Every receptor here comes from a male donor with ankylosing spondylitis. Each CDR3 is given with its conserved first and last residue. The D gene is left open where the match is weak. Clone size appears in some rows only: once, few, many, or a class for an expanded clone.

J: TRBJ2-3
size: few
D: TRBD2
V: TRBV20-1
DNA: TGCAGTGCTAGAGCAAGACTAGCGGGGGGTAGGGATACGCAGTATTTT
CDR3: CSARARLAGGRDTQYF

J: TRBJ2-1
size: .
D: .
V: TRBV7-2
DNA: TGTGCCAGCAGCTTATCCTTCGGACAATACAATGAGCAGTTCTTC
CDR3: CASSLSFGQYNEQFF

J: TRBJ2-5
size: few
D: .
V: TRBV29-1
DNA: TGCAGCGTCGAGGGGGACCCCGGGGAGACCCAGTACTTC
CDR3: CSVEGDPGETQYF

J: TRBJ1-1
size: few
D: .
V: TRBV19
DNA: TGTGCCAGTAGTATGAGGATGGGGCTGACTGAAGCTTTCTTT
CDR3: CASSMRMGLTEAFF

J: TRBJ2-7
size: many
D: TRBD2
V: TRBV6-2/TRBV6-3
DNA: TGTGCCAGCAGTTACGAACTAGCGGGAGTCGAGCAGTACTTC
CDR3: CASSYELAGVEQYF

J: TRBJ2-5
size: once
D: TRBD1
V: TRBV7-3
DNA: TGTGCCAGCAGCTTAACGTCTGGTACAGGGGGAGAGACCCAGTACTTC
CDR3: CASSLTSGTGGETQYF

J: TRBJ1-6
size: .
D: TRBD1
V: TRBV9
DNA: TGTGCCAGCAGCGTAGGGGACAGGGTAGAGTCACCCCTCCACTTT
CDR3: CASSVGDRVESPLHF

J: TRBJ2-1
size: .
D: .
V: TRBV7-2
DNA: TGTGCCAGCAGCTCCTTTACCTACAATGAGCAGTTCTTC
CDR3: CASSSFTYNEQFF

J: TRBJ2-3
size: .
D: .
V: TRBV28
DNA: TGTGCCAGCAGTTTACCAACACAGGGATTCGCTACGCAGTATTTT
CDR3: CASSLPTQGFATQYF

J: TRBJ2-1
size: few
D: .
V: TRBV29-1
DNA: TGCAGCGTTGACCAAGGGGCGACCTCCTACAATGAGCAGTTCTTC
CDR3: CSVDQGATSYNEQFF

J: TRBJ1-5
size: many
D: TRBD1
V: TRBV7-9
DNA: TGTGCCAGCAGCCCCGGGACAGGGGTCGATCAGCCCCAGCATTTT
CDR3: CASSPGTGVDQPQHF

J: TRBJ1-3
size: .
D: .
V: TRBV6-1
DNA: TGTGCCAGCAGTGCCTTTAGGGACCTTGGAAACACCATATATTTT
CDR3: CASSAFRDLGNTIYF

J: TRBJ1-1
size: .
D: TRBD1
V: TRBV18
DNA: TGTGCCAGCTCTAGGGACAGATCAGAAGCTTTCTTT
CDR3: CASSRDRSEAFF

J: TRBJ2-5
size: .
D: .
V: TRBV6-1
DNA: TGTGCCAGCAGTGCCGCGGGAAAGTACCAAGAGACCCAGTACTTC
CDR3: CASSAAGKYQETQYF

J: TRBJ2-3
size: few
D: TRBD2
V: TRBV6-1
DNA: TGTGCCAGCCTCAAACTAGCGGGGGTTCTAGATACGCAGTATTTT
CDR3: CASLKLAGVLDTQYF

J: TRBJ1-1
size: .
D: TRBD1
V: TRBV29-1
DNA: TGCAGCGCACCACTACCGGGACAGGGAGGAGACACTGAAGCTTTCTTT
CDR3: CSAPLPGQGGDTEAFF

J: TRBJ2-7
size: few
D: TRBD1
V: TRBV6-1
DNA: TGTGCCAGCAGTGGCCGGGACAGGACCTACGAGCAGTACTTC
CDR3: CASSGRDRTYEQYF

J: TRBJ2-7
size: few
D: .
V: TRBV3-1
DNA: TGTGCCAGCAGCCAAGATCGGAGGAGCTCCTACGAGCAGTACTTC
CDR3: CASSQDRRSSYEQYF

J: TRBJ1-5
size: few
D: .
V: TRBV28
DNA: TGTGCCAGCAGTAAAGTACAGCCCCAGCATTTT
CDR3: CASSKVQPQHF

J: TRBJ1-1
size: .
D: .
V: TRBV5-1
DNA: TGCGCCAGCAGCTTGTCGAGGGACTGGAACACTGAAGCTTTCTTT
CDR3: CASSLSRDWNTEAFF

J: TRBJ2-1
size: .
D: TRBD2
V: TRBV5-6
DNA: TGTGCCAGCAGCGGAACTAGCGGGGGTTGGTCTAGGTGGCAGTTCTTC
CDR3: CASSGTSGGWSRWQFF

J: TRBJ1-2
size: many
D: .
V: TRBV5-1
DNA: TGCGCCAGCAGCTTGGCACAGAACTATGGCTACACCTTC
CDR3: CASSLAQNYGYTF

J: TRBJ2-3
size: .
D: .
V: TRBV2
DNA: TGTGCCAGCGGGAGACAAAGCACAGATACGCAGTATTTT
CDR3: CASGRQSTDTQYF

J: TRBJ2-1
size: .
D: TRBD2
V: TRBV12-3/TRBV12-4
DNA: TGTGCCAGCAGTCAAGGGACTAGCGACTACAATGAGCAGTTCTTC
CDR3: CASSQGTSDYNEQFF

J: TRBJ2-1
size: few
D: .
V: TRBV9
DNA: TGTGCCAGCAGCGTACAGGGAGCGAAGGACAATGAGCAGTTCTTC
CDR3: CASSVQGAKDNEQFF

J: TRBJ1-4
size: .
D: TRBD1
V: TRBV29-1
DNA: TGCAGCGTCGACTTAGGGACAGGGGGTGAAAAACTGTTTTTT
CDR3: CSVDLGTGGEKLFF

J: TRBJ1-6
size: many
D: TRBD1
V: TRBV11-2
DNA: TGTGCCAGCAGCCCAAGACAGGGTCTCAATTCACCCCTCCACTTT
CDR3: CASSPRQGLNSPLHF

J: TRBJ2-1
size: few
D: TRBD1
V: TRBV29-1
DNA: TGCAGCGTTGTTGGGACAGTGAACTCCTACAATGAGCAGTTCTTC
CDR3: CSVVGTVNSYNEQFF

J: TRBJ1-5
size: many
D: .
V: TRBV5-1
DNA: TGCGCCAGCAGCCCGGGACTAGCACGCAATCAGCCCCAGCATTTT
CDR3: CASSPGLARNQPQHF

J: TRBJ1-1
size: few
D: TRBD1
V: TRBV5-1
DNA: TGCGCCAGCAGCTCGCTTCCACAGGGGGTAGCTTTCTTT
CDR3: CASSSLPQGVAFF

J: TRBJ1-2
size: .
D: .
V: TRBV5-1
DNA: TGCGCCAGCAGCTTTTCCGGGCTGGACTATGGCTACACCTTC
CDR3: CASSFSGLDYGYTF

J: TRBJ2-5
size: few
D: TRBD2
V: TRBV20-1
DNA: TGCAGTGCTAGAGAGGCTAGCGGGAGACGGATGGAGACCCAGTACTTC
CDR3: CSAREASGRRMETQYF

J: TRBJ2-5
size: .
D: TRBD2
V: TRBV29-1
DNA: TGCAGCGGGAACAGACTAGCGGGAGAGACCCAGTACTTC
CDR3: CSGNRLAGETQYF